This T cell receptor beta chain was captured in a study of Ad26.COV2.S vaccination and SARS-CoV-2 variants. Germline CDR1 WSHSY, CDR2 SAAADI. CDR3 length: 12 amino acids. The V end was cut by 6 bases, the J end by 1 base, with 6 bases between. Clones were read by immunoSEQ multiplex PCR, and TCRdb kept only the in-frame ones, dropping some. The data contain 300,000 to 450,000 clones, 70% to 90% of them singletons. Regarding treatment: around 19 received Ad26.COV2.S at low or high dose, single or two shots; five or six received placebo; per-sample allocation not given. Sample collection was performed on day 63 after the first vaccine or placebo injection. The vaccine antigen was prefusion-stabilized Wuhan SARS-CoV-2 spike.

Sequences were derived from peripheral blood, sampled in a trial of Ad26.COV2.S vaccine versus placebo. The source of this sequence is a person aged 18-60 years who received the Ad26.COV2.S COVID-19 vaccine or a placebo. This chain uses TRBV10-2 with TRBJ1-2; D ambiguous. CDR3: CASRSDNYGYTF. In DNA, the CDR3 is TGCGCCAGCAGATCAGATAACTATGGCTACACCTTC.